Presented here are 12 T cell receptor beta chains from one specimen sequenced in a study of blood T cells in healthy people across ages. Together with a sample-barcoded 5' primer, a J-beta primer mix was included in a second PCR lasting roughly 6 to 12 cycles. Each CDR3 protein gets one entry after TCRdb re-called the 5' RACE reads with MiXCR. The data hold 1.4 million or so distinct CDR3 sequences, with roughly two fifths observed a single time. The sequenced sample was blood. These receptors originate from a woman in her late teens or twenties in good health.

This clonotype was recorded a few times. The chain links TRBV12-3 or TRBV12-4 to TRBJ2-7, with D unresolved. The ends were cut back, 0 bases at V and 0 bases at J, with 9 bases in the middle. CDR3 length: 15 residues. The CDR3 DNA is TGTGCCAGCAGTTTAGCGTACAGCCTCTCCTACGAGCAGTACTTC. Translation gives CASSLAYSLSYEQYF.

The chain links TRBV10-3 to TRBJ1-1, with a tentative D call TRBD1 (5 bases). Germline loops: CDR1 ENHRY, CDR2 SYGVKD. The V and J ends lost 2 bases and 9 bases respectively, with 19 bases between them. There are 15 residues in the CDR3. CDR3 protein: CAISEGRQGVVKAFF. CDR3 DNA: TGTGCCATCAGTGAGGGTAGGCAGGGTGTTGTCAAAGCTTTCTTT.

This clonotype was counted a few times. The rearrangement links TRBV21-1 to TRBJ2-4; the table's D call, TRBD1, was not checked against the DNA. TRBV21-1 is recorded as a pseudogene. CDR3 length: 14 amino acids. The CDR3 loop is CASSAQGRRDIQYF. The DNA of the CDR3 is TGTGCCAGCAGCGCACAGGGAAGGAGGGACATTCAGTACTTC.

A note on this clonotype: Just one base apart from a much larger clone, this may be a read error. The chain joins TRBV4-1 to TRBJ2-5; D is uncertain. The tail of the sequence fits TRBJ2-7 better, so the J call may be wrong. The V gene's germline CDR1 is MGHRA and CDR2 YSYEKL. The CDR3 spans 17 residues. CDR3 amino acids: CASSQDLGITYHYEQYF. CDR3 nucleotide sequence: TGCGCCAGCAGCCAAGATCTTGGGATAACTTACCACTACGAGCAGTACTTC.

This clonotype was counted a single time. This sequence joins TRBV11-2 and TRBJ2-4, with unresolved D. The V end lost 6 bases, the J end lost 13 bases, and 22 bases lay between the germline ends. Looked up from germline, CDR1 is SGHAT and CDR2 is FQNNGV. The CDR3 consists of 14 residues. The CDR3: CASSQQRAHNEQYF. The DNA of the CDR3 is TGTGCCAGCAGTCAGCAGAGAGCGCACAATGAGCAGTACTTC.

This chain uses TRBV10-3 with TRBJ1-2; TRBD1 matches at 7 bases. Germline trimming cut 10 bases from V and 4 bases from J; bases unmatched to any gene: 9. The V gene's germline CDR1 is ENHRY and CDR2 SYGVKD. The CDR3 covers 13 residues. The CDR3 sequence: CATEGDSSYGYTF. As DNA, the CDR3 is TGTGCCACCGAAGGGGACAGCAGCTATGGCTACACCTTC.

This clonotype was detected only once. The V call is TRBV10-3, the J call TRBJ2-3; 12 bases match TRBD2. With V trimmed by 6 bases and J by 3 bases, 7 bases remained unmatched. Germline V CDR1 and CDR2: ENHRY, SYGVKD. This CDR3 is 16 amino acids long. In nucleotides, the CDR3 is TGTGCCATCAGCGTTCCGGGACTAGCGGGTACAGATACGCAGTATTTT. Its translation: CAISVPGLAGTDTQYF.

This clonotype was counted a few times. The J gene is TRBJ2-3, the V gene TRBV29-1, with D perhaps matching TRBD2 (6 bases). The CDR3 consists of 13 residues. The V and J ends lost 4 bases and 6 bases respectively, with 14 bases between them. Germline V CDR1 and CDR2: SQVTM, ANQGSEA. CDR3 bases: TGCAGCGTTGGGCCGGGAGCTACCGATACGCAGTATTTT. Amino acids: CSVGPGATDTQYF.

The J gene is TRBJ2-1, the V gene TRBV20-1, with 9 bases identical to TRBD2. The CDR3 consists of 15 residues. J was trimmed by 7 bases and V by 1 base; bases with no gene match: 8. Germline V CDR1 and CDR2: DFQATT, SNEGSKA (reference sequence). CDR3 protein: CSARGAGGDLNEQFF. The CDR3 DNA is TGCAGTGCTAGAGGAGCGGGAGGAGATTTGAATGAGCAGTTCTTC.

This clonotype was counted between two and nine times. The V call is TRBV24-1, the J call TRBJ1-5; D remains ambiguous. This CDR3 comprises 13 residues. Trimming took 4 bases from V and 0 from J, leaving 3 bases between them. CDR1 is KGHDR and CDR2 is SFDVKD in the germline V gene. This CDR3 is CATSEISNQPQHF. The CDR3 nucleotides are TGTGCCACCAGTGAAATTAGCAATCAGCCCCAGCATTTT.

The chain combines TRBV20-1 with TRBJ2-5; tentatively, D is TRBD2 (6 bases). Trimming stripped 5 bases from V and 7 bases from J, with 20 bases between. The CDR3 contains 14 residues. Germline CDR1 DFQATT, CDR2 SNEGSKA (reference sequence). This CDR3 is CSAPKTRVRGTQYF. The CDR3 DNA reads TGCAGTGCTCCAAAGACTAGGGTTCGGGGGACCCAGTACTTC.

This clonotype was counted only a few times. CDR3 sequence reads: CAISRQVGSSYNEQFF. The CDR3 DNA is TGTGCCATCAGCAGACAGGTCGGGAGCTCCTACAATGAGCAGTTCTTC. The rearrangement joins TRBV10-3 to TRBJ2-1; D may match TRBD1 or TRBD2 (6 bases each). This CDR3 is built from 16 residues. Germline V gene lookup returns CDR1 ENHRY and CDR2 SYGVKD. The V end was cut by 6 bases, the J end by 0 bases, with 15 bases between.